The clone carrying this TCR beta chain was counted a few times. This entry is derived from a study of blood T cell repertoires in COVID-19. This CDR3 region has 14 residues. Germline V lookup: CDR1 MNHEY, CDR2 SVGEGT. V shed 4 bases and J 3 bases; nucleotides not matched to a gene: 3. The protocol was immunoSEQ multiplex PCR, while the TCRdb copy is restricted to in-frame clones and leaves out a portion. The data hold roughly 120,000 clones, with about 85% observed a single time. The source is a woman of 80 years or more with COVID-19, enrolled during active disease. This sequence joins TRBV6-2 or TRBV6-3 and TRBJ2-3; 8 nucleotides align to TRBD2. Material for sequencing was peripheral blood. The CDR3 nucleotides are TGTGCCAGCAGTTCGGGACTAGAGACAGATACGCAGTATTTT. Its translation: CASSSGLETDTQYF.